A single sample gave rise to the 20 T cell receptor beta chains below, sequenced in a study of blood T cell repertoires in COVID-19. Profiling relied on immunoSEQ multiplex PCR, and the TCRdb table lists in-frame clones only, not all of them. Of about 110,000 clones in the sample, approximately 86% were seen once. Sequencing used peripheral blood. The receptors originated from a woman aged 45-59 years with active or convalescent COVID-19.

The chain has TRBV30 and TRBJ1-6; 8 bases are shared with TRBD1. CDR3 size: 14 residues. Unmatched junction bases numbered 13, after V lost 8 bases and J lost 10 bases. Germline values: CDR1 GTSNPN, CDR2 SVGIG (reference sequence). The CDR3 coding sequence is TGTGCCAGAGGACAGGGTTCTGCTTCATCACCCCTCCACTTT. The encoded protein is CARGQGSASSPLHF.

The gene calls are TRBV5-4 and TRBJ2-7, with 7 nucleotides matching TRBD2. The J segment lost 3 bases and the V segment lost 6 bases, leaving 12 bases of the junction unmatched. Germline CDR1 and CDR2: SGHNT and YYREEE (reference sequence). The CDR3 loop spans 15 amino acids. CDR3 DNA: TGTGCCAGCAAATCCACCGGGACTAACTTCTACGAGCAGTACTTC. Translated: CASKSTGTNFYEQYF.

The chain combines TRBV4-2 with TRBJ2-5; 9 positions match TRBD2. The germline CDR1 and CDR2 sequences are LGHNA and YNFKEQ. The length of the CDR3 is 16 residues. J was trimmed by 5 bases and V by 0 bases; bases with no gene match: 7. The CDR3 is CASSQEASGRRETQYF. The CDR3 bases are TGTGCCAGCAGCCAAGAAGCAAGCGGGAGGAGGGAGACCCAGTACTTC.

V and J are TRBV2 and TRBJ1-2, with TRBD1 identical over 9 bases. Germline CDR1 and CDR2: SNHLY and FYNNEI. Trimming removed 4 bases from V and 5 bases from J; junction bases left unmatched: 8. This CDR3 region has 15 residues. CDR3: CASSGPSDRGYGYTF. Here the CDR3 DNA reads TGTGCCAGCAGTGGGCCTTCGGACAGGGGATATGGCTACACCTTC.

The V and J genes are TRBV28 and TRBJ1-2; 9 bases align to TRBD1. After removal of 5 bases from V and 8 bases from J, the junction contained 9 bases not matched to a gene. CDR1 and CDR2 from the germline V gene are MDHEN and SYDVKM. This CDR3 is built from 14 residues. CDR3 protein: CASSVGQGRDGYTF. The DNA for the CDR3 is TGTGCCAGCAGTGTGGGACAGGGAAGGGACGGCTACACCTTC.

CDR3 amino acids: CASSQDRRDEQFF. The CDR3 DNA is TGTGCCAGCAGCCAAGACCGGAGGGATGAGCAGTTCTTC. The chain joins TRBV4-2 to TRBJ2-1, with a possible D match to TRBD2 (6 bases). V gave up 0 bases and J gave up 8 bases, with 8 bases separating them. This CDR3 has 13 amino acids. Germline CDR1 reads LGHNA; CDR2 reads YNFKEQ.

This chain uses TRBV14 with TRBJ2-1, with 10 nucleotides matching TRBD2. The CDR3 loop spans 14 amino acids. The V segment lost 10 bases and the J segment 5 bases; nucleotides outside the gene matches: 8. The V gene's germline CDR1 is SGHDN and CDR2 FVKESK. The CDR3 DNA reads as TGTGCCATCTCGCCTAGCGGGAGCCACAATGAGCAGTTCTTC. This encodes CAISPSGSHNEQFF. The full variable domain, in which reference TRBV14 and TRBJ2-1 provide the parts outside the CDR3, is EAGVTQFPSHSVIEKGQTVTLRCDPISGHDNLYWYRRVMGKEIKFLLHFVKESKQDESGMPNNRFLAERTGGTYSTLKVQPAELEDSGVYFCAISPSGSHNEQFFGPGTRLTVL.

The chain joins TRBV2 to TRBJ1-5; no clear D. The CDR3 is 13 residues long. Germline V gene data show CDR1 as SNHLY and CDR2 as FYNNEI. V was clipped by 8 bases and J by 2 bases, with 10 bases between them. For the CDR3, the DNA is TGTGCCAGCCGGCGGGAGGGCAATCAGCCCCAGCATTTT. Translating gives CASRREGNQPQHF.

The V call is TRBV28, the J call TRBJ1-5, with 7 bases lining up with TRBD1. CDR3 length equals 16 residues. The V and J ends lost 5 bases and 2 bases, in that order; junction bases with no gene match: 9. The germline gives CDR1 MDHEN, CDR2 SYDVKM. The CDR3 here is CASSLTGAGGNQPQHF. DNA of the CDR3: TGTGCCAGCAGTCTAACAGGGGCTGGAGGCAATCAGCCCCAGCATTTT.

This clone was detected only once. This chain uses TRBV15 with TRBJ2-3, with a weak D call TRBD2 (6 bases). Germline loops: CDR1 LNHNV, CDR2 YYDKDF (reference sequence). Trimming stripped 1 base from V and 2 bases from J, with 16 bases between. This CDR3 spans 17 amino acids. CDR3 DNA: TGTGCCACCAGCAGAGGATCAGCGGGCCTCTTCACAGATACGCAGTATTTT. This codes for CATSRGSAGLFTDTQYF.

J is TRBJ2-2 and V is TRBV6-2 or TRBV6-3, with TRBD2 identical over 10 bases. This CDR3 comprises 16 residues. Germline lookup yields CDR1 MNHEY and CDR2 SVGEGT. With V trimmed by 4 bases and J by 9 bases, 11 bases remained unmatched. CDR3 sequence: CASSFLAGEPHRELFF. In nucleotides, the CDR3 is TGTGCCAGCAGTTTCCTAGCGGGAGAGCCCCACCGGGAGCTGTTTTTT.

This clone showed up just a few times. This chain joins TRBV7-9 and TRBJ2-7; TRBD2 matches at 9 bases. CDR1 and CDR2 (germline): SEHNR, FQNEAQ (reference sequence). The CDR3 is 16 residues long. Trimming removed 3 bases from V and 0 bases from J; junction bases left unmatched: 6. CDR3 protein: CASSLRTSASSYEQYF. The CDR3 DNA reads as TGTGCCAGCAGCTTGCGGACTAGCGCAAGCTCCTACGAGCAGTACTTC.

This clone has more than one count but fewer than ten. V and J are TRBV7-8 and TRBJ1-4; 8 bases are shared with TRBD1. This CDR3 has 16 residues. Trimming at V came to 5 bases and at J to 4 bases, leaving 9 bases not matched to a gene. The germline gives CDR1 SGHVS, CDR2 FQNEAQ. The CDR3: CASSRDRRGFNEKLFF. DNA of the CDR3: TGTGCCAGCAGCAGGGACAGGCGGGGGTTTAATGAAAAACTGTTTTTT.

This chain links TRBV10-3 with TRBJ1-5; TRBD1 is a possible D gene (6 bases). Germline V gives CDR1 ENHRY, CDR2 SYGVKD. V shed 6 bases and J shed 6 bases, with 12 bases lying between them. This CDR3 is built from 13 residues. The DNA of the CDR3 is TGTGCCATCAGCGCGGACAGCCCTCAGCCCCAGCATTTT. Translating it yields CAISADSPQPQHF.

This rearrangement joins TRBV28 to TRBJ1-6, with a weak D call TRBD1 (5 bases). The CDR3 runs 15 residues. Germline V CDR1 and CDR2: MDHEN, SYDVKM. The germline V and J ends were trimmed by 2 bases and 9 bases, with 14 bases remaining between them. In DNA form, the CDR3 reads TGTGCCAGCAGTTTAACCCAGGGAGGCGGTTCACCCCTCCACTTT. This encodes CASSLTQGGGSPLHF.

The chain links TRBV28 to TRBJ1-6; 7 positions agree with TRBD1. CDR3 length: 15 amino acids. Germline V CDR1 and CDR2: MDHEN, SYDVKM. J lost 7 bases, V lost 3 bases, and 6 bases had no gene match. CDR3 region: CASSFGGGRNSPLHF. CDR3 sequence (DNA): TGTGCCAGCAGTTTTGGAGGGGGCAGGAATTCACCCCTCCACTTT.

The CDR3 loop reads CASSTGALAGKPIAKNIQYF. The CDR3 bases are TGTGCCAGCAGTACCGGCGCCCTGGCGGGGAAACCCATAGCCAAAAACATTCAGTACTTC. The V and J genes are TRBV2 and TRBJ2-4, with D possibly TRBD2 on 6 matching bases. The CDR3 runs 20 residues. Deletions cut 5 bases from V and 0 bases from J, with 26 bases between. Germline CDR1 is SNHLY and CDR2 is FYNNEI.

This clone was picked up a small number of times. CDR3 nucleotide sequence: TGTGCCAGCAGTTTAGGCGGGGGGCCCTACGAGCAGTACTTC. Its translation is CASSLGGGPYEQYF. The genes are TRBV28 and TRBJ2-7, with 8 bases fitting TRBD2. The CDR3 loop spans 14 amino acids. Germline lookup yields CDR1 MDHEN and CDR2 SYDVKM. Trimming took 2 bases from V and 2 from J; bases not matched to a gene: 2.

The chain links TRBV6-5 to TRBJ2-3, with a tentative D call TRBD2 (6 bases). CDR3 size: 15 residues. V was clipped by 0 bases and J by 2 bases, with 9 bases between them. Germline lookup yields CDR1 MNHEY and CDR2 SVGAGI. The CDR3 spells CASSYSGGITDTQYF. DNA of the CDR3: TGTGCCAGCAGTTACTCGGGAGGAATCACAGATACGCAGTATTTT.

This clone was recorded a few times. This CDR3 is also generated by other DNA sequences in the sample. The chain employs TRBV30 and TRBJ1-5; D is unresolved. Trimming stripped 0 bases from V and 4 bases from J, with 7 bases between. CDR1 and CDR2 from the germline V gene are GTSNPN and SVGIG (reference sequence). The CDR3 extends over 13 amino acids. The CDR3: CAWSVQVNQPQHF. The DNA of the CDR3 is TGTGCCTGGAGTGTACAAGTAAATCAGCCCCAGCATTTT.